This entry lists 26 T cell receptor beta chains sequenced from one sample in a study of T cells in Graves' hyperthyroidism and ophthalmopathy. RNA transcripts yielded amplified TCR beta CDR3 regions. HTBI primers were the set used in a first-round RT-PCR of the TCR CDR3. Using its own MiXCR run on the multiplex PCR reads, TCRdb lists one record per CDR3 protein. The table lists approximately 560,000 distinct CDR3 sequences, around 16% of them singletons, with around 7.8% in the top ten. Sequenced material: blood. The origin of the receptors is a woman between 25 and 40 years old with Graves' hyperthyroidism.

This clonotype appeared many times. The chain combines TRBV6-1 with TRBJ2-3; a possible D gene is TRBD1 (6 bases). V was trimmed by 5 bases and J by 0 bases, leaving 12 bases between them. Looked up from germline, CDR1 is MNHNS and CDR2 is SASEGT. The CDR3 totals 15 residues. The CDR3 nucleotides read TGTGCCAGCAGTCCATTCAGGGGTAGCACAGATACGCAGTATTTT. It codes for CASSPFRGSTDTQYF.

This clonotype occurred many times. V usage is TRBV10-3 and J usage is TRBJ1-1; a weak D match, TRBD1 (6 bases). Deletions cut 4 bases from V and 0 bases from J, with 12 bases between. This CDR3 spans 15 amino acids. Germline-derived CDR1 and CDR2 are ENHRY and SYGVKD. The CDR3 loop reads CAISGTGQLNTEAFF. For the CDR3, the DNA is TGTGCCATCAGTGGGACGGGACAATTGAACACTGAAGCTTTCTTT.

This clonotype was picked up many times. The chain's CDR3 is CASSPMATGSTGELFF. CDR3 bases: TGTGCCAGCAGCCCTATGGCGACAGGGTCGACCGGGGAGCTGTTTTTT. This rearrangement joins TRBV11-2 to TRBJ2-2; 7 bases map to TRBD1. The ends lost 5 bases at V and 5 bases at J; junction bases unmatched: 11. CDR1 SGHAT and CDR2 FQNNGV come from the germline V gene. This CDR3 has 16 amino acids.

The gene calls are TRBV7-3 and TRBJ2-7, with 7 bases matching TRBD2. This CDR3 is 16 amino acids long. V lost 8 bases and J lost 3; bases outside the gene matches: 16. Germline V gives CDR1 SGHTA, CDR2 FQGTGA. The CDR3 region has the DNA TGTGCCAGCGAGGTAGCGGGCGGGCCCCCCGTCTACGAGCAGTACTTC. It encodes CASEVAGGPPVYEQYF.

The gene calls are TRBV5-6 and TRBJ1-2, with D possibly being TRBD1 (5 bases). Germline-derived CDR1 and CDR2 are SGHDT and YYEEEE. V lost 3 bases to trimming and J lost 7 bases, with 7 bases between them. The CDR3 is made up of 11 amino acids. DNA of the CDR3: TGTGCCAGCAGCTGGGGGGGTGGCTACACCTTC. It translates to CASSWGGGYTF.

This clonotype was picked up many times. This chain joins TRBV30 and TRBJ2-1, with D possibly matching TRBD2 (5 bases). Germline V CDR1 and CDR2: GTSNPN, SVGIG (reference sequence). The CDR3 has 14 amino acids. Between the trimmed V and J ends, which lost 0 bases and 5 bases, there was a span of 11 bases. The CDR3 here is CAWSVRLADNEQFF. CDR3 sequence (DNA): TGTGCCTGGAGTGTCCGGCTAGCAGACAATGAGCAGTTCTTC.

Comment on this clonotype: A read error is possible here, since a much larger clone lies one base away. The genes are TRBV27 and TRBJ2-7; 7 bases fit TRBD1. Germline V CDR1 and CDR2: MNHEY, SMNVEV (reference sequence). J gave up 6 bases and V 2 bases, and 10 bases lay outside the gene matches. This CDR3 has 15 amino acids. The CDR3 DNA is TGTGCCAGCAGTTTAATCAGCAGGGGGATAACCGAGCAGTACTTC. Its translation is CASSLISRGITEQYF.

The V and J genes are TRBV5-6 and TRBJ2-6, with D perhaps given as TRBD1 or TRBD2 (6 bases each). The CDR3 runs to 17 residues. Germline CDR1 reads SGHDT; CDR2 reads YYEEEE. The V end was cut by 4 bases, the J end by 2 bases, with 16 bases between. The CDR3 loop is CASSGLGGSTGANVLTF. DNA for the CDR3: TGTGCCAGCAGCGGACTGGGGGGCTCGACTGGGGCCAACGTCCTGACTTTC.

Concerning this clonotype itself: Given a much more abundant clone one base away, this may be a read error. The genes are TRBV3-1 and TRBJ1-2; D ambiguous. With 3 bases removed from V and 6 bases from J, the gap between germline ends came to 17 bases. The CDR3 runs 15 residues. CDR1 LGHDT and CDR2 YNNKEL come from the germline V gene (reference sequence). Here the CDR3 DNA reads TGTGCCAGCAGCCAGGCCCGAGTGGAGGGAAATGGCTACACCTTC. Amino acids: CASSQARVEGNGYTF.

This clonotype was observed many times. For the CDR3, the DNA is TGTGCCAGCAGCTTAACGTCCTGGAACACTGAAGCTTTCTTT. It encodes CASSLTSWNTEAFF. The genes are TRBV7-3 and TRBJ1-1; D unresolved. The CDR3 totals 14 residues. Trimming took off 0 bases at V and 1 base at J, with 6 bases between the two ends. In germline, CDR1 is SGHTA, CDR2 FQGTGA.

This chain's CDR3 is CAIIYDRSRYYEQYF. Here the CDR3 DNA reads TGTGCCATCATTTACGACAGGTCTCGTTACTACGAGCAGTACTTC. V usage is TRBV10-3 and J usage is TRBJ2-7; possibly TRBD1 for D (6 bases). The CDR3 consists of 15 residues. CDR1 and CDR2 from the germline V gene are ENHRY and SYGVKD. The ends were cut back, 7 bases at V and 3 bases at J, with 19 bases in the middle.

This clonotype was counted between two and nine times. The chain employs TRBV28 and TRBJ2-7; possible D gene TRBD2, 7 bases. Trimming took off 1 base at V and 2 bases at J, with 15 bases between the two ends. This CDR3 has 16 amino acids. Germline V gene data show CDR1 as MDHEN and CDR2 as SYDVKM. CDR3 coding DNA: TGTGCCAGCAGTTTATTAGGGGGGGAGCCTCCCTACGAGCAGTACTTC. Amino acids: CASSLLGGEPPYEQYF.

This clonotype has at least ten counts. The chain employs TRBV7-8 and TRBJ1-4; D gene ambiguous. The V end was cut by 4 bases, the J end by 3 bases, with 12 bases between. CDR3 length: 15 residues. CDR1 and CDR2 (germline): SGHVS, FQNEAQ. The CDR3 coding sequence is TGTGCCAGCAGCTCGTCTCTTGGATCTAATGAAAAACTGTTTTTT. Encoded protein: CASSSSLGSNEKLFF.

This clonotype was picked up many times. The chain couples TRBV11-3 to TRBJ2-1; D not certain. The CDR3 totals 11 residues. The V gene's germline CDR1 is SGHNT and CDR2 YENEEA. V shed 5 bases and J shed 9 bases, with 8 bases lying between them. As DNA, the CDR3 is TGTGCCAGCAGCCCGACCAGTGAGCAGTTCTTC. It encodes CASSPTSEQFF.

This clonotype was observed a few times. This rearrangement joins TRBV6-6 to TRBJ1-2; D is unclear. The CDR3 is 13 amino acids. Germline CDR1 is MNHNY and CDR2 is SVGAGI (reference sequence). The V gene lost 0 bases and the J gene lost 8 bases, with 10 bases spanning the gap. Here the CDR3 reads CASSYSKWTGYTF. CDR3 nucleotide sequence: TGTGCCAGCAGTTACTCGAAATGGACCGGCTACACCTTC.

This clonotype has ten or more counts. J is TRBJ2-2 and V is TRBV30; D call uncertain. Trimming took off 0 bases at V and 5 bases at J, with 7 bases between the two ends. CDR1 GTSNPN and CDR2 SVGIG come from the germline V gene (reference sequence). CDR3 length equals 13 residues. The CDR3 DNA is TGTGCCTGGAGTGTAGGTGGTACCGGGGAGCTGTTTTTT. Translated: CAWSVGGTGELFF.

A few counts support this clonotype. A read error may explain this, as a much larger clone is one base away. The genes are TRBV12-3 or TRBV12-4 and TRBJ1-1, with D possibly being TRBD1 (5 bases). The CDR3 has 13 amino acids. CDR3: CAISPWADTEALF. CDR3 in DNA: TGTGCCATCTCCCCCTGGGCGGACACTGAAGCTCTCTTT.

The table lists this clonotype with a few counts. This chain joins TRBV19 and TRBJ1-1; D may be TRBD1 (6 bases). The CDR3 runs 14 residues. V lost 7 bases and J 0 bases, leaving 12 bases between the germline ends. CDR1 and CDR2 from the germline V gene are LNHDA and SQIVND (reference sequence). The CDR3 nucleotides are TGTGCCAGTACCTTTGACAGGTTGAACACTGAAGCTTTCTTT. As protein: CASTFDRLNTEAFF.

This clonotype was detected many times. This sequence joins TRBV27 and TRBJ2-7; no firm D call. Trimming left V 2 bases short and J 3 bases short, with 5 bases between. Germline CDR1 and CDR2: MNHEY and SMNVEV (reference sequence). This CDR3 region has 12 residues. The CDR3 DNA follows: TGTGCCAGCAGTTTAACGAACTACGAGCAGTACTTC. The encoded protein is CASSLTNYEQYF.

This clonotype was picked up many times. CDR3 residues: CASSSTFSGSSYNEQFF. The CDR3 coding sequence is TGTGCCAGCAGCTCCACCTTTAGCGGGAGCTCCTACAATGAGCAGTTCTTC. The V and J genes are TRBV7-3 and TRBJ2-1, with 9 bases lining up with TRBD2. The V and J ends lost 4 bases and 0 bases, in that order; junction bases with no gene match: 7. The CDR3 totals 17 residues. Germline CDR1 reads SGHTA; CDR2 reads FQGTGA.

This clonotype occurred a few times. This chain uses TRBV6-1 with TRBJ1-2, with unresolved D. The CDR3 has 12 amino acids. With 8 bases removed from V and 7 bases from J, the gap between germline ends came to 14 bases. Germline CDR1 reads MNHNS; CDR2 reads SASEGT. In DNA form, the CDR3 reads TGTGCCAGCCTCGATTATTCGGGTGGCTACACCTTC. Its translation: CASLDYSGGYTF.

This clonotype was seen at least ten times. This chain joins TRBV29-1 and TRBJ1-1; D ambiguous. The CDR3 totals 10 residues. V lost 3 bases, J lost 12 bases, and 11 bases lay in between. Germline CDR1 is SQVTM and CDR2 is ANQGSEA. CDR3 nucleotides: TGCAGCGTTGAGCTGGGGAGTTCTTTCTTT. This encodes CSVELGSSFF.

This clonotype was detected ten times or more. V and J are TRBV30 and TRBJ2-7, with D tentatively TRBD2 (5 bases). The V gene lost 4 bases and the J gene lost 0 bases, with 13 bases spanning the gap. Germline CDR1 and CDR2: GTSNPN and SVGIG (reference sequence). The CDR3 contains 14 residues. CDR3 DNA: TGTGCCTGGAAAGCAGCGGCTAGCTCCTACGAGCAGTACTTC. This codes for CAWKAAASSYEQYF.

This clonotype has at least ten counts. The V and J genes are TRBV12-3 or TRBV12-4 and TRBJ2-2; TRBD2 matches 9 bases. This CDR3 contains 16 residues. Germline trimming cut 5 bases from V and 4 bases from J; bases unmatched to any gene: 8. Here the CDR3 reads CASSLSTSGITGELFF. The CDR3 DNA is TGTGCCAGCAGTCTATCGACTAGCGGAATCACCGGGGAGCTGTTTTTT.

This clonotype appeared many times. The V call is TRBV6-2 or TRBV6-3, the J call TRBJ1-1; D is uncertain. CDR1 is MNHEY, CDR2 SVGEGT, per germline. The CDR3 contains 14 residues. With 1 base removed from V and 1 base from J, the gap between germline ends came to 7 bases. The CDR3 loop reads CASSYLGSNTEAFF. CDR3 coding DNA: TGTGCCAGCAGTTACTTGGGCTCGAACACTGAAGCTTTCTTT.

This clonotype was picked up many times. The chain carries TRBV7-8 and TRBJ2-3; 12 bases fit TRBD2. Germline loops: CDR1 SGHVS, CDR2 FQNEAQ. This CDR3 region has 20 residues. After removal of 0 bases from V and 1 base from J, the junction contained 11 bases not matched to a gene. This CDR3 is CASSLADFPSGRVGTDTQYF. DNA for the CDR3: TGTGCCAGCAGCTTAGCCGATTTCCCTAGCGGGAGGGTAGGCACAGATACGCAGTATTTT.